What follows describes a single TCR beta chain. The clone's antigen remains unknown. Base qualities were left out, and no much larger clone turns up one base away. Reading the germline V gene (reference sequence) gives CDR1 MNHEY and CDR2 SMNVEV. The junction shows trimming of 0 bases on V and 2 bases on J, plus 9 bases between the germline ends. The CDR3 runs 15 amino acids, cysteine and phenylalanine included. The entry retains the CDR3 DNA only, 45 bases that are in frame from base 1. Library method: RT-PCR. These reads were obtained on an Illumina HiSeq 2500. Using fastp at Q25 and MiXCR, TCRdb reprocessed the public reads and kept productive beta chains. A single entry per CDR3 protein holds the most common genes and DNA from its merged rows. This sample has around 190,000 distinct CDR3 sequences in its table, and about an eighth of those were observed once. In total, the top ten clones hold 20% to 30% of the sample.

The sample originates from a study of response to subunit inactivated influenza vaccine (dated by TCRdb to 2017 to 2018). With regard to the full study: The study used deep quantitative T cell receptor repertoire profiling to track responses to a trivalent subunit inactivated influenza vaccine. Overall results and qualifications from the work: The authors suggested that each seasonal influenza vaccination may recruit only a limited number of new T cells.

The origin of this receptor is a man in his fifties who received an inactivated influenza vaccine. Donor details come from another sample of the same person, matched by shared clones. Material: CD8+ T cells sorted from PBMCs, obtained 5 days after vaccination. The V gene is TRBV27 and the J gene is TRBJ2-3; confidence is insufficient to name the D gene. The CDR3 sequence is CASSLSDYSTDTQYF. The DNA sequence follows: TGTGCCAGCAGTTTATCGGATTACTCCACAGATACGCAGTATTTT.